Included here is one T cell receptor beta chain sequence, with context. Its target is unknown. The PCR had 60 Vbeta and 13 Jbeta primers. Here immunoSEQ multiplex PCR was the method, and the copy in TCRdb shows in-frame clones only, minus some. This repertoire shows approximately 160,000 clones, roughly 77% found once; its top ten account for 1%. The data originate from a study of cytomegalovirus exposure and HLA in healthy donors. Study-level results: In a later analysis, TCR beta V- and J-gene trimming was associated with a missense DCLRE1C variant.

The sequenced sample consisted of PBMCs. This sequence originates from a woman aged 50 to 60 in good health and CMV-seropositive.

CDR3: CASSYIETQYF. CDR3 sequence (DNA): TGTGCCAGCAGTTATATCGAGACCCAGTACTTC. The genes are TRBV6-6 and TRBJ2-5; D call uncertain. Trimming left V 3 bases short and J 5 bases short, with 4 bases between. CDR3 length: 11 amino acids. Germline CDR1 MNHNY, CDR2 SVGAGI (reference sequence).